This entry describes one T cell receptor beta chain. Its antigen is still unknown. This entry belongs to a study of T cells expressing NK-cell markers. Whole-study context: TCR beta repertoires came from sorted CD3+CD56+NKG2C+, CD3+CD56+NKG2C- and CD3+CD56-NKG2C+ T cells. Seven donors tested HCMV-seropositive and one tested seronegative among the eight sequenced. Findings and limits, study-wide: Also leading the CD3+CD56-NKG2C+ fraction in a handful of donors were these clonotypes.

Libraries used 5'RACE template switching adding universal primer site and UMIs. From its re-call of the 5' RACE reads, TCRdb lists each CDR3 protein once, without DNA. Its clone listing holds some 500,000 distinct CDR3 sequences. Germline V CDR1 and CDR2: SGHVS, FQNEAQ. The CDR3 consists of 15 residues. The source material was blood T cells: a sorted CD56 or NKG2C T cell subset, CD4+ or CD8+ T cells, or bulk PBMC T cells (not recorded which). This clonotype was sampled from a woman between 50 and 59 years old in good health. The chain employs TRBV7-8 and TRBJ2-5; TCRdb names TRBD1, which stays unverified in the absence of DNA. The CDR3 region is CASSFRGQRQETQYF.